A selection of T cell receptor beta chains follows, all from one sample in a study of cytomegalovirus exposure and HLA in healthy donors. Sequencing was performed with immunoSEQ multiplex PCR; in TCRdb, only in-frame clones are kept and a portion is missing. The table has about 140,000 clones, about nine tenths seen once; the top ten hold just under 3%. Sequenced: PBMCs. The receptor source for this set is a man between 18 and 29 years old in good health and CMV-seronegative. CDR3s include the opening cysteine and the closing phenylalanine or tryptophan. Each record gives: V gene, D gene, J gene, clone size, CDR3 DNA, CDR3 protein. The D gene is left open where the match is weak. Not all rows give a size; the values are once, few, many and, for expanded clones, a class.

v_call: TRBV6-1
d_call: -
j_call: TRBJ1-5
clone_size: -
cdr3_nt: TGTGCCAGCAGCGCATTACGGGGTGCCTCCCAGCCCCAGCATTTT
cdr3_aa: CASSALRGASQPQHF

v_call: TRBV14
d_call: -
j_call: TRBJ1-1
clone_size: -
cdr3_nt: TGTGCCAGCAGCCAATTTGGGGGGTACACTGAAGCTTTCTTT
cdr3_aa: CASSQFGGYTEAFF

v_call: TRBV4-2
d_call: -
j_call: TRBJ1-2
clone_size: once
cdr3_nt: TGTGCCAGCAGCCAAGTCGGGTCTTACTATGGCTACACCTTC
cdr3_aa: CASSQVGSYYGYTF

v_call: TRBV28
d_call: TRBD1
j_call: TRBJ1-2
clone_size: -
cdr3_nt: TGTGCCAGCAGTGCACCAGAGGGGGCCCGACTATTCACCTTC
cdr3_aa: CASSAPEGARLFTF

v_call: TRBV5-4
d_call: TRBD1
j_call: TRBJ2-1
clone_size: -
cdr3_nt: TGTGCCAGCAGCTTGGGGGACAGGGGGAAGCAGTTCTTC
cdr3_aa: CASSLGDRGKQFF

v_call: TRBV5-1
d_call: -
j_call: TRBJ2-3
clone_size: -
cdr3_nt: TGCGCCAGCAGCTTGTCAGGGGACCGCCGCACAGATACGCAGTATTTT
cdr3_aa: CASSLSGDRRTDTQYF

v_call: TRBV5-1
d_call: -
j_call: TRBJ2-1
clone_size: -
cdr3_nt: TGCGCCAGCAGCTTGTGGGGGGATGAGCAGTTCTTC
cdr3_aa: CASSLWGDEQFF

v_call: TRBV4-3
d_call: -
j_call: TRBJ1-5
clone_size: -
cdr3_nt: TGCGCCAGCAGCCAAGAATTCCGGGAAAGGAATCAGCCCCAGCATTTT
cdr3_aa: CASSQEFRERNQPQHF

v_call: TRBV27
d_call: TRBD1
j_call: TRBJ1-6
clone_size: -
cdr3_nt: TGTGCCAGCAGCCGGGACAGGGAGGATTCACCCCTCCACTTT
cdr3_aa: CASSRDREDSPLHF

v_call: TRBV2
d_call: -
j_call: TRBJ2-2
clone_size: -
cdr3_nt: TGTGCCAGCAGCCCCCTAAACAGCTACACCGGGGAGCTGTTTTTT
cdr3_aa: CASSPLNSYTGELFF

v_call: TRBV28
d_call: -
j_call: TRBJ1-2
clone_size: -
cdr3_nt: TGTGCCACCGATTCGGTATTCGGCTACACCTTC
cdr3_aa: CATDSVFGYTF

v_call: TRBV4-1
d_call: TRBD1
j_call: TRBJ2-2
clone_size: few
cdr3_nt: TGCGCCAGCAGCCAGGGACAGGGGAGTTTCGGGGAGCTGTTTTTT
cdr3_aa: CASSQGQGSFGELFF

v_call: TRBV6-5
d_call: TRBD1
j_call: TRBJ1-2
clone_size: -
cdr3_nt: TGTGCCAGCAGTTTAGCAGGGGGTCAACGTGGCTACACCTTC
cdr3_aa: CASSLAGGQRGYTF

v_call: TRBV9
d_call: -
j_call: TRBJ1-3
clone_size: -
cdr3_nt: TGTGCCAGCAGCGCTGGACAAGTCTCTGGAAACACCATATATTTT
cdr3_aa: CASSAGQVSGNTIYF

v_call: TRBV28
d_call: TRBD1
j_call: TRBJ1-4
clone_size: -
cdr3_nt: TGTGCCAGCAGTTCGGGGCAGGGCGCACAGGGGGAAAAACTGTTTTTT
cdr3_aa: CASSSGQGAQGEKLFF

v_call: TRBV18
d_call: -
j_call: TRBJ1-4
clone_size: -
cdr3_nt: TGTGCCAGCTCGACAGGCGGGACTAATGAAAAACTGTTTTTT
cdr3_aa: CASSTGGTNEKLFF

v_call: TRBV7-9
d_call: -
j_call: TRBJ2-7
clone_size: -
cdr3_nt: TGTGCCAGCAGGGATACAGGGTTACACGAGCAGTACTTC
cdr3_aa: CASRDTGLHEQYF

v_call: TRBV11-2
d_call: TRBD1
j_call: TRBJ1-5
clone_size: once
cdr3_nt: TGTGCCAGCAGCCCAGGGGGCAGGGGTTGGGAGCCCCAGCATTTT
cdr3_aa: CASSPGGRGWEPQHF

v_call: TRBV7-2
d_call: TRBD2
j_call: TRBJ2-1
clone_size: -
cdr3_nt: TGTGCCAGCAGCGCCCTACTAGCGGGGGGGCGGAATGAGCAGTTCTTC
cdr3_aa: CASSALLAGGRNEQFF

v_call: TRBV7-2
d_call: -
j_call: TRBJ2-1
clone_size: -
cdr3_nt: TGTGCCAGCAGCTTAGCTGGGAGCTCCTACAATGAGCAGTTCTTC
cdr3_aa: CASSLAGSSYNEQFF

v_call: TRBV5-4
d_call: TRBD1
j_call: TRBJ1-1
clone_size: -
cdr3_nt: TGTGCCAGCACCCCCGGACAGGGAGGAACTGAAGCTTTCTTT
cdr3_aa: CASTPGQGGTEAFF

v_call: TRBV28
d_call: TRBD1
j_call: TRBJ1-3
clone_size: -
cdr3_nt: TGTGCCAGCAGTCCTGGACAGGGGCCCAACTCTGGAAACACCATATATTTT
cdr3_aa: CASSPGQGPNSGNTIYF

v_call: TRBV27
d_call: -
j_call: TRBJ2-3
clone_size: -
cdr3_nt: TGTGCCAGCAGTTTTTCCCAGCGGATCACAGATACGCAGTATTTT
cdr3_aa: CASSFSQRITDTQYF

v_call: TRBV25-1
d_call: TRBD1
j_call: TRBJ2-7
clone_size: few
cdr3_nt: TGTGCCAGCAGGATACTTATGGGACAGGGCCTTCGAGGGGGTGAGCAGTACTTC
cdr3_aa: CASRILMGQGLRGGEQYF

v_call: TRBV4-1
d_call: -
j_call: TRBJ1-2
clone_size: -
cdr3_nt: TGCGCCAGCAGCCAGGGGGCGGGGGGCTATGGCTACACCTTC
cdr3_aa: CASSQGAGGYGYTF

v_call: TRBV7-2
d_call: -
j_call: TRBJ1-5
clone_size: -
cdr3_nt: TGTGCCAGCAGCGCTCACAGGGTTTCCAATCAGCCCCAGCATTTT
cdr3_aa: CASSAHRVSNQPQHF

v_call: TRBV19
d_call: TRBD1
j_call: TRBJ2-2
clone_size: -
cdr3_nt: TGTGCCAGTCCTGGGGACAGTTACACCGGGGAGCTGTTTTTT
cdr3_aa: CASPGDSYTGELFF

v_call: TRBV13
d_call: TRBD1
j_call: TRBJ2-5
clone_size: -
cdr3_nt: TGTGCCAGCAGCACGGCCACAGGGGGAGGAGAGACCCAGTACTTC
cdr3_aa: CASSTATGGGETQYF

v_call: TRBV5-4
d_call: -
j_call: TRBJ2-7
clone_size: -
cdr3_nt: TGTGCCAGCAGCTTGGGGCGGGTCGGGGTTTGGTCCTACGAGCAGTACTTC
cdr3_aa: CASSLGRVGVWSYEQYF

v_call: TRBV5-1
d_call: -
j_call: TRBJ2-1
clone_size: -
cdr3_nt: TGCGCCAGCAGCTTCTATACGCGGGACCTTCATGAGCAGTTCTTC
cdr3_aa: CASSFYTRDLHEQFF

v_call: TRBV6-1
d_call: TRBD1
j_call: TRBJ2-5
clone_size: -
cdr3_nt: TGTGCCAGCAGTGAAGTTAGGGACAGCCAAGAGACCCAGTACTTC
cdr3_aa: CASSEVRDSQETQYF